This TCR beta chain was captured by sequencing in a study of cytomegalovirus exposure and HLA in healthy donors. Details on this clone: What it binds is not known.

Primers included in the PCR were 60 Vbeta and 13 Jbeta primers. The assay was immunoSEQ multiplex PCR, and TCRdb's table has in-frame clones only and misses some. The sample lists 150,000 or so clones, about 80% occurring once. Germline CDR1 is SEHNR and CDR2 is FQNEAQ (reference sequence). The CDR3 has 15 amino acids. Trimming cost V 1 base and J 7 bases, with 16 bases left between them. General study points: Specificity of a few CMV-associated chains for CMV antigens was verified in vitro. Later analysis suggested links between common viral pathogens and several top significant clusters.

This clonotype was sampled from a woman aged 35 to 49 in good health and CMV-seronegative. Sequencing used PBMCs. The chain recombines TRBV7-9 with TRBJ1-2, with D maybe TRBD1 (5 bases). Here the CDR3 reads CASSLDNVGEAGYTF. DNA of the CDR3: TGTGCCAGCAGCTTAGATAACGTGGGGGAGGCTGGCTACACCTTC.